This T cell receptor (beta chain) comes out of a study of PD-1 blockade in classical Hodgkin lymphoma. Study results and limitations: Baseline diversity was lower in partial responders and progressors than complete responders.

Time point: cycle 4 day 1 (C4D1), after five to seven weeks of nivolumab. Exposure to brentuximab vedotin varied, and each patient had relapsed following autologous stem cell transplantation. The method was immunoSEQ multiplex PCR; TCRdb's version includes in-frame clones alone and lacks a portion of them. The sample has 50,000 to 65,000 clones; about 85% are singletons. About this clone: The antigen is undetermined.

The CDR3 consists of 13 residues. Trimming took 5 bases from V and 5 from J, leaving 12 bases between them. In germline, CDR1 is SGHTA, CDR2 FQGTGA. This clonotype was sampled from a human donor with classical Hodgkin lymphoma. The genes are TRBV7-3 and TRBJ2-5; D not resolved. The material was peripheral blood mononuclear cells (PBMCs), obtained before the fourth cycle of nivolumab. The CDR3 nucleotides are TGTGCCAGCAGCAAAGGGTCCGGGGAGACCCAGTACTTC. This sequence encodes CASSKGSGETQYF.